The following is a T cell receptor (beta chain) sequence with its context. Its target is unknown. V lost 4 bases and J lost 5; bases outside the gene matches: 10. The CDR3 is made up of 16 amino acids. Germline values: CDR1 MNHEY, CDR2 SVGEGT. From 10 ml of fresh peripheral blood, PBMCs were isolated. These data belong to a study of T cells in Graves' hyperthyroidism and ophthalmopathy. Amplified TCR beta CDR3 regions derived from RNA transcripts. The TCR CDR3 first-round RT-PCR relied on the HTBI primer set. Via MiXCR, TCRdb re-called the multiplex PCR reads, giving one row per CDR3 protein. The table lists hundreds of thousands of distinct CDR3 sequences, less than 15% of them singletons. Study results and caveats: Ophthalmopathy was separated from stable hyperthyroidism by a 13 V-J model.

The TCR originated in a woman between 18 and 29 years old with Graves' hyperthyroidism. This chain joins TRBV6-2 or TRBV6-3 and TRBJ2-1; 8 bases match TRBD1. Material for sequencing was blood. The CDR3 spells CASSSADRDADNEQFF. CDR3 coding DNA: TGTGCCAGCAGTTCCGCGGACAGGGACGCGGACAATGAGCAGTTCTTC.